This TCR beta chain comes out of a study of siplizumab effects on memory and regulatory T cells. Generated by immunoSEQ multiplex PCR, the TCRdb table keeps only in-frame clones and is missing some. The table includes 70,000 or so clones, 91% detected once. Germline lookup yields CDR1 LNHDA and CDR2 SQIVND (reference sequence). The V end was cut by 3 bases, the J end by 4 bases, with 15 bases between. The CDR3 spans 15 residues. V gene TRBV19 combines with J gene TRBJ1-1; D might be TRBD1 (5 bases). This TCR was recovered from a human donor in good health. The source material was CD8+ T cells sorted from blood. CDR3 amino acids: CASSISGWGSTEAFF. The CDR3 DNA is TGTGCCAGTAGTATCTCAGGGTGGGGGTCCACTGAAGCTTTCTTT.